A selection of T cell receptor beta chains follows, all from one sample in a study of CD8 T cells in Susac syndrome. In TCRdb, the immunoSEQ multiplex PCR reads were re-called with MiXCR into one record per CDR3 protein. The sample shows some 250,000 distinct CDR3 sequences, roughly 95% of them seen only once. The sequenced sample was CD4+ T cells from PBMCs. These receptors all come from a human donor with Susac syndrome. The conserved cysteine and the conserved F or W are not part of the CDR3 here. A D gene is named only where the DNA matches it firmly.

TRBV9,TRBJ1-3,TRBD1,ASSVVAGGSGNTIY
TRBV20-1,TRBJ2-7,-,SAIEYTTYEQY
TRBV11-3,TRBJ2-7,TRBD2,ASSLVLAEAYEQY
TRBV30,TRBJ1-2,TRBD1,ATQRDRVLYGYT
TRBV12-3/TRBV12-4,TRBJ2-6,-,ASTPPSVGNSGANVLT
TRBV9,TRBJ2-1,-,ASSVSGVEYNEQF
TRBV20-1,TRBJ2-7,-,SAIEGTPSSYEQY
TRBV9,TRBJ1-1,TRBD1,ASSRDRGPNTEAF
TRBV7-2,TRBJ2-3,-,ASSLGARDTQY
TRBV5-1,TRBJ2-1,-,ASSLEAIEQF
TRBV15,TRBJ1-2,TRBD1,ATSRDWAAGGGYT
TRBV24-1,TRBJ2-1,-,ATSDSGRQGEQF
TRBV30,TRBJ1-5,-,AWRAPGVSQPQH
TRBV7-3,TRBJ2-5,-,ASSQDGSGIETQY
TRBV20-1,TRBJ2-3,TRBD2,SARLIVRDYTDTQY
TRBV20-1,TRBJ2-1,TRBD1,SARDLGTGTYNEQF
TRBV12-3/TRBV12-4,TRBJ2-7,TRBD1,ASSFLEGAFYEQY
TRBV5-1,TRBJ2-1,-,ASGPPGEGYNEQF
TRBV20-1,TRBJ1-5,-,SAAQRGHGQPQH
TRBV20-1,TRBJ2-7,-,SASGPSSYEQY
TRBV20-1,TRBJ2-3,TRBD2,SARDGGGSDTQY
TRBV27,TRBJ2-7,TRBD1,ASSFRGTEQY
TRBV20-1,TRBJ1-1,-,SALGQASGTEAF
TRBV2,TRBJ2-3,-,ASSENEGDTQY
TRBV2,TRBJ2-5,-,ASSKDGRETQY
TRBV4-1,TRBJ2-7,-,ASSRRGQTDYEQY
TRBV20-1,TRBJ2-4,TRBD1,SAERGGQGAKNIQY
TRBV7-9,TRBJ1-2,TRBD1,ASSLGGQGDGYT